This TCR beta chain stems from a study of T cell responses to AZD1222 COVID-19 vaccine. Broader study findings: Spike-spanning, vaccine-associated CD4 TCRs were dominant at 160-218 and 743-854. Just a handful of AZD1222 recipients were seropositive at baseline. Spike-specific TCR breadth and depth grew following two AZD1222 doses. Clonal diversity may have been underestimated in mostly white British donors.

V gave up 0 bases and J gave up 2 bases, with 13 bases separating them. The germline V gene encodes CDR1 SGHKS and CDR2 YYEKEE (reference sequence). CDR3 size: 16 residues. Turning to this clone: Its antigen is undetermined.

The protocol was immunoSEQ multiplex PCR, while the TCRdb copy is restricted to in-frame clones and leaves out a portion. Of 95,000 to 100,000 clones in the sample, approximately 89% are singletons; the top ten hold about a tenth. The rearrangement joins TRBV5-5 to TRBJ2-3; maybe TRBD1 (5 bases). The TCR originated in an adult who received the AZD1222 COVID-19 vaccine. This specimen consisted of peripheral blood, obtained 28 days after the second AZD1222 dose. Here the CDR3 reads CASSLAGIAPTDTQYF. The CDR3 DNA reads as TGTGCCAGCAGCTTGGCAGGGATTGCCCCCACAGATACGCAGTATTTT.